This is a list of T cell receptor beta chains from one sample in a study of T-cell memory formation after mild COVID-19. TCRdb used MiXCR to reprocess the 5' RACE reads, holding one entry per CDR3 protein. The data contain 150,000 to 200,000 distinct CDR3 sequences, about 28% of them singletons. Specimen: PBMCs or a T cell subset sorted from them (not recorded which). The receptors originated from an adult woman who had mild COVID-19 (a few samples of this study predate the infection). Cell type and time point are not known. Both conserved end residues are part of each CDR3. D genes are given only for firm matches. Some rows have no size entry. The others give once, few or many, or a class for an expanded clone.

D gene	V gene	J gene	clone size	CDR3 protein	CDR3 DNA
TRBD1	TRBV6-2/TRBV6-3	TRBJ1-1	few	CASSYARRTGTGLGNTEAFF	TGTGCCAGCAGTTACGCGAGACGTACCGGGACAGGGCTAGGAAACACTGAAGCTTTCTTT
-	TRBV20-1	TRBJ1-5	-	CSASPRVVGNQPQHF	TGCAGTGCTAGCCCGCGGGTTGTGGGCAATCAGCCCCAGCATTTT
TRBD2	TRBV28	TRBJ2-5	-	CASSFSGGAVDQETQYF	TGTGCCAGCAGTTTTAGCGGGGGGGCCGTAGACCAAGAGACCCAGTACTTC
-	TRBV6-5	TRBJ1-4	-	CASTYEWGGEKLFF	TGTGCCAGCACCTACGAATGGGGAGGAGAAAAACTGTTTTTT
-	TRBV5-1	TRBJ1-6	-	CASSHGTPNSYNSPLHF	TGCGCCAGCAGCCATGGGACACCGAACTCCTATAATTCACCCCTCCACTTT
TRBD2	TRBV6-5	TRBJ2-5	few	CASSRFIRLAGGQETQYF	TGTGCCAGCAGTCGCTTCATCAGACTAGCGGGAGGGCAAGAGACCCAGTACTTC
TRBD1	TRBV5-1	TRBJ1-2	many	CASSPGQGYGYTF	TGTGCCAGCAGCCCTGGACAGGGGTATGGCTACACCTTC
-	TRBV25-1	TRBJ1-2	-	CASKKGGYGYTF	TGTGCCAGCAAAAAGGGGGGCTATGGCTACACCTTC
-	TRBV6-1	TRBJ2-5	few	CASSEPLRRETQYF	TGTGCCAGCAGTGAACCCCTACGGCGGGAGACCCAGTACTTC
TRBD2	TRBV12-5	TRBJ2-3	-	CASASGLTDTQYF	TGTGCTAGTGCTAGCGGCCTCACAGATACGCAGTATTTT
TRBD1	TRBV29-1	TRBJ1-2	once	CSVLGQGARGYTF	TGCAGCGTGTTGGGACAGGGGGCGCGGGGCTACACCTTC
TRBD1	TRBV6-5	TRBJ2-4	-	CASSKGQGAKNIQYF	TGTGCCAGCAGTAAGGGACAGGGGGCCAAAAACATTCAGTACTTC
-	TRBV12-3/TRBV12-4	TRBJ1-2	few	CASTIGQIYGYTF	TGTGCCAGCACCATAGGACAGATCTATGGCTACACCTTC
TRBD1	TRBV7-2	TRBJ2-1	many	CASSLGQGRNEQFF	TGTGCCAGCAGCTTAGGACAGGGTCGGAATGAGCAGTTCTTC
-	TRBV12-3/TRBV12-4	TRBJ2-5	few	CASSLAWETQYF	TGTGCCAGCAGTTTAGCGTGGGAGACCCAGTACTTC
-	TRBV20-1	TRBJ2-7	-	CSARARTATYEQYF	TGCAGTGCTAGGGCTAGGACGGCTACCTACGAGCAGTACTTC
-	TRBV6-6	TRBJ2-7	many	CASSRIRDGSYEQYF	TGTGCCAGCAGTAGGATCCGGGACGGATCCTACGAGCAGTACTTC
-	TRBV9	TRBJ1-1	-	CASSVGVTANTEAFF	TGTGCCAGCAGCGTAGGCGTGACAGCGAACACTGAAGCTTTCTTT